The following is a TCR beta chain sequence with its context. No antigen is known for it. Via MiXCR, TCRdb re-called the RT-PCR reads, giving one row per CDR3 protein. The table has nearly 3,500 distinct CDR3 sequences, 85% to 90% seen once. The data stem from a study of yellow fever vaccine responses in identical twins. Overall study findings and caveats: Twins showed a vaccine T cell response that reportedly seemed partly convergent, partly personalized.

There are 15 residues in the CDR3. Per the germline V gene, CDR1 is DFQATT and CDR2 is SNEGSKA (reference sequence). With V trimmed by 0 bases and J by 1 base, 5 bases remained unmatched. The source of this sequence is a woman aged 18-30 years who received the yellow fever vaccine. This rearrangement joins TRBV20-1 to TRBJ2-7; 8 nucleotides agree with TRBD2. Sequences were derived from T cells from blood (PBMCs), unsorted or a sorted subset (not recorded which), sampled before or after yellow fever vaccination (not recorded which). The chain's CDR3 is CSARETSGPSYEQYF. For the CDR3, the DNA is TGCAGTGCTAGAGAAACTAGCGGTCCTTCCTACGAGCAGTACTTC.